This T cell receptor beta chain is from a study of T cell repertoires in cytomegalovirus infection. Comments on this clonotype: Its antigen is undetermined.

V trimming: 4 bases; J trimming: 5 bases; junction bases outside the gene matches: 11. Germline values: CDR1 SGHVS, CDR2 FNYEAQ. The length of the CDR3 is 16 residues. One entry per CDR3 protein results from TCRdb running MiXCR on the reads. The sample has about half a million distinct CDR3 sequences, 30% to 40% seen once; the top ten hold roughly 15%. V gene TRBV7-6 combines with J gene TRBJ2-1, with 7 bases that match TRBD2. The starting material was cultured PBMCs, obtained from culture after CMV antigen stimulation. This TCR was sampled from a human donor in good health (CMV status not recorded). Some clones in this sample may be carry-over from other donors' samples. The CDR3 sequence is CASSSPAGPMNNEQFF. CDR3 nucleotides: TGTGCCAGCAGCTCCCCAGCGGGGCCCATGAACAATGAGCAGTTCTTC.